These 15 T cell receptor beta chains share one sample of origin, sequenced in a study of identical twins. TCRdb re-called the 5' RACE reads with MiXCR, one entry per CDR3 protein. The sample has some 500,000 distinct CDR3 sequences; 22% are singletons. These sequences were also reported in another study, on T cells expressing NK-cell markers.

Sequencing was done on a sample of CD4+ T cells sorted from blood. The origin of the receptors is a woman under 30 in good health.

Comment on this clonotype: Its ends do not fully match the called genes, so a read error is possible. The V and J genes are TRBV20-1 and TRBJ2-3; D possibly uses TRBD1 or TRBD2 (5 bases each). The CDR3 consists of 10 residues. The germline V gene encodes CDR1 DFQATT and CDR2 SNEGSKA (reference sequence). The DNA for the CDR3 is TGCAGTGCTAGCAATTCGGGGCCGAATTTT. Amino acids: CSASNSGPNF.

V usage is TRBV20-1 and J usage is TRBJ2-1; no reliable D call. Trimming took 6 bases from V and 0 from J, leaving 15 bases between them. CDR3 size: 15 residues. In germline, CDR1 is DFQATT, CDR2 SNEGSKA (reference sequence). The CDR3 loop is CSALDWASSYNEQFF. CDR3 nucleotide sequence: TGCAGTGCCTTAGACTGGGCCAGCTCCTACAATGAGCAGTTCTTC.

This clonotype was seen ten or more times. The chain has TRBV29-1 and TRBJ1-5; D is unclear. Per germline, CDR1 SQVTM and CDR2 ANQGSEA. Deletions cut 6 bases from V and 5 bases from J, with 14 bases between. The CDR3 extends over 13 amino acids. The CDR3 spells CSVKHGRDQPQHF. Written as DNA, the CDR3 is TGCAGCGTGAAACACGGACGGGATCAGCCCCAGCATTTT. Together with reference TRBV29-1 and TRBJ1-5, the CDR3 gives the full variable domain: SAVISQKPSRDICQRGTSLTIQCQVDSQVTMMFWYRQQPGQSLTLIATANQGSEATYESGFVIDKFPISRPNLTFSTLTVSNMSPEDSSIYLCSVKHGRDQPQHFGDGTRLSIL.

This clonotype was recorded many times. The chain is built from TRBV6-1 and TRBJ1-2; D might be TRBD1 (5 bases). Trimming took 5 bases from V and 5 from J, leaving 12 bases between them. Germline V gives CDR1 MNHNS, CDR2 SASEGT. This CDR3 spans 13 amino acids. The DNA for the CDR3 is TGTGCCAGCAGTAAGGGACTACCGTATGGCTACACCTTC. It is translated as CASSKGLPYGYTF.

The chain links TRBV12-3 or TRBV12-4 to TRBJ1-2; D unresolved. Trimming took off 3 bases at V and 13 bases at J, with 15 bases between the two ends. The CDR3 sequence is 12 residues long. CDR3 loop: CASSFDTQLSTF. The CDR3 DNA is TGTGCCAGCAGTTTCGACACACAGTTATCCACCTTC.

The table lists this clonotype with many counts. The chain carries TRBV12-3 or TRBV12-4 and TRBJ1-2; D may be TRBD1 (6 bases). The CDR3 sequence is 15 residues long. Trimming stripped 6 bases from V and 2 bases from J, with 16 bases between. CDR3 sequence: CASRVDVGGNYGYTF. The CDR3 DNA follows: TGTGCCAGCAGGGTCGACGTAGGGGGAAACTATGGCTACACCTTC.

The CDR3 DNA reads as TGTGCCAGCAGTTTACTCGTATCGAGCTCCTACAATGAGCAGTTCTTC. Protein sequence: CASSLLVSSSYNEQFF. This rearrangement joins TRBV12-3 or TRBV12-4 to TRBJ2-1; D ambiguous. CDR3 size: 16 residues. V lost 2 bases, J lost 0 bases, and 11 bases lay in between.

In this sample, this clonotype turned up a few times. The chain links TRBV2 to TRBJ2-7; D tentatively fits TRBD1 or TRBD2 (5 bases each). V was clipped by 6 bases and J by 6 bases, with 18 bases between them. CDR1 is SNHLY and CDR2 is FYNNEI in the germline V gene. The CDR3 length is 14 residues. The CDR3 loop is CASRVQGVSLEQYF. In DNA, the CDR3 is TGTGCCAGCAGGGTGCAGGGAGTCTCCCTCGAGCAGTACTTC.

The chain employs TRBV12-3 or TRBV12-4 and TRBJ2-3; 9 bases match TRBD2. Germline trimming cut 11 bases from V and 1 base from J; bases unmatched to any gene: 7. The CDR3 sequence is 14 residues long. The CDR3 coding sequence is TGTGCCGGCGCAGCTAGCGGGGGCACAGATACGCAGTATTTT. Residues: CAGAASGGTDTQYF.

V is TRBV5-8 and J is TRBJ2-1; D is ambiguous. V was clipped by 2 bases and J by 8 bases, with 11 bases between them. Germline loops: CDR1 SGHTS, CDR2 YDEGEE. The CDR3 is 13 amino acids. Here the CDR3 reads CASSLDGEDEQFF. In DNA, the CDR3 is TGTGCCAGCAGCTTAGACGGAGAAGATGAGCAGTTCTTC. The whole variable domain, filled in from reference TRBV5-8 and TRBJ2-1, reads EAGVTQSPTHLIKTRGQQATLRCSPISGHTSVYWYQQALGLGLQFLLWYDEGEERNRGNFPPRFSGRQFPNYSSELNVNALELEDSALYLCASSLDGEDEQFFGPGTRLTVL.

This chain links TRBV5-1 with TRBJ2-1; the D gene is possibly TRBD2 (6 bases). Germline CDR1 and CDR2: SGHRS and YFSETQ. CDR3 length: 14 residues. Trimming took off 4 bases at V and 7 bases at J, with 15 bases between the two ends. The DNA of the CDR3 is TGCGCCAGCAGCCATCCGGGGGAGAGAAATGAGCAGTTCTTC. Translation: CASSHPGERNEQFF.

The rearrangement uses TRBV5-1 and TRBJ2-1; 8 nucleotides agree with TRBD1. This CDR3 comprises 13 residues. Looked up from germline, CDR1 is SGHRS and CDR2 is YFSETQ. The trim removed 3 bases at V and 8 bases at J, leaving 4 bases unmatched. CDR3 sequence: CASSWTGYDEQFF. The CDR3 nucleotides are TGCGCCAGCAGCTGGACAGGGTACGATGAGCAGTTCTTC.

This chain links TRBV5-1 with TRBJ1-1; TRBD1 aligns across 7 bases. The V and J ends lost 4 bases and 4 bases, in that order; junction bases with no gene match: 4. This CDR3 comprises 13 residues. Germline lookup yields CDR1 SGHRS and CDR2 YFSETQ. Written as DNA, the CDR3 is TGCGCCAGCAGCACGGGGACAGCCACTGAAGCTTTCTTT. Its protein is CASSTGTATEAFF.

The CDR3 protein is CASSYDPLEEQYF. DNA of the CDR3: TGTGCCAGCAGTTATGACCCGTTGGAGGAGCAGTACTTC. This chain connects TRBV6-6 to TRBJ2-7; D gene ambiguous. Trimming removed 3 bases from V and 7 bases from J, with 13 bases in between. The CDR3 length is 13 residues. Germline V gene data show CDR1 as MNHNY and CDR2 as SVGAGI (reference sequence).

This clonotype has a count of ten or more. The chain recombines TRBV29-1 with TRBJ1-1; D call uncertain. The length of the CDR3 is 11 residues. In germline, CDR1 is SQVTM, CDR2 ANQGSEA. Trimming removed 5 bases from V and 1 base from J, with 5 bases in between. The CDR3 nucleotides are TGCAGCGTTTTCAGGAACACTGAAGCTTTCTTT. This translates into CSVFRNTEAFF.